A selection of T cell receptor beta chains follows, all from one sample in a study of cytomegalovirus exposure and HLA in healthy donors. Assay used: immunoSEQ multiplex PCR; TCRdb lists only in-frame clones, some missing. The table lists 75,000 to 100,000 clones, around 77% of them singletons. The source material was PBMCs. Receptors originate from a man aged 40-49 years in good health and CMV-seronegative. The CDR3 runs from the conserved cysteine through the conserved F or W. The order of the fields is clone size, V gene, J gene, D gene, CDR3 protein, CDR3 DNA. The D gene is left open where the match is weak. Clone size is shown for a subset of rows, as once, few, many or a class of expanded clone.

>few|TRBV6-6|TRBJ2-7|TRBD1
CASSKQGAFDEQYF
TGTGCCAGCAGCAAACAGGGGGCTTTCGACGAGCAGTACTTC
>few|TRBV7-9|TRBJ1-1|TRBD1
CASSLDRGPRTEAFF
TGTGCCAGCAGCTTAGACAGGGGTCCGAGGACTGAAGCTTTCTTT
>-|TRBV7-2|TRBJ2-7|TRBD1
CASSLDTGDTYEQYF
TGTGCCAGCAGCTTAGATACAGGGGACACCTACGAGCAGTACTTC
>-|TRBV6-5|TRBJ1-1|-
CAMGVGRRMNTEAFF
TGTGCCATGGGGGTCGGGAGACGCATGAACACTGAAGCTTTCTTT
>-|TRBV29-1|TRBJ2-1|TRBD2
CSVERLAGGNEQFF
TGCAGCGTTGAGAGGCTAGCGGGGGGCAATGAGCAGTTCTTC
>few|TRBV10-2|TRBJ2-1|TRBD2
CATRESGSNEQFF
TGCGCCACCAGGGAGAGCGGGAGCAATGAGCAGTTCTTC
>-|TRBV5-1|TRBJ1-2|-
CASREGQGNYGYTF
TGCGCCAGCAGGGAGGGTCAGGGAAACTATGGCTACACCTTC
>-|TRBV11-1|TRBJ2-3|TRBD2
CASSSAGGLNTQYF
TGTGCCAGCAGCTCGGCGGGGGGGCTAAATACGCAGTATTTT
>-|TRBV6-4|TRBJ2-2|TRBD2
CASTIQRESIGELFF
TGTGCCAGCACGATCCAGCGGGAGTCTATCGGGGAGCTGTTTTTT
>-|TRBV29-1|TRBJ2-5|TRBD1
CSVDQGDPRETQYF
TGCAGCGTTGACCAGGGGGACCCCCGCGAGACCCAGTACTTC
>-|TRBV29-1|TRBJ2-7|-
CSVSRERHEQYF
TGCAGCGTATCCCGGGAGAGGCACGAGCAGTACTTC
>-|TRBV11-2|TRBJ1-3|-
CASSLGIVSGNTIYF
TGTGCCAGCAGCTTAGGCATAGTCTCTGGAAACACCATATATTTT
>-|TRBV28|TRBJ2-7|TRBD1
CASRDRGVHEQYF
TGTGCCAGCAGGGACAGGGGAGTCCACGAGCAGTACTTC
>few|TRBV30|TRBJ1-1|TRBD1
CACKGARQGVAFF
TGTGCCTGTAAAGGGGCCCGACAGGGGGTAGCTTTCTTT
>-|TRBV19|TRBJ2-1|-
CASSIAHSGYAYNEQFF
TGTGCCAGTAGTATAGCCCATAGCGGCTACGCCTACAATGAGCAGTTCTTC
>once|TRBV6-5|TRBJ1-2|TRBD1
CASSYLRDRAGYTF
TGTGCCAGCAGTTACTTGCGGGACAGGGCTGGCTACACCTTC
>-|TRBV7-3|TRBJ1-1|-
CASSTGGSTEAFF
TGTGCCAGCAGCACGGGAGGAAGCACTGAAGCTTTCTTT
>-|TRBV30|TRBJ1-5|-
CAWSGRGQPQHF
TGTGCCTGGTCGGGCAGGGGCCAGCCCCAGCATTTT
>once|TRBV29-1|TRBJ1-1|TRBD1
CSVILKGGRDTEAFF
TGCAGCGTCATCCTCAAAGGGGGCAGGGACACTGAAGCTTTCTTT
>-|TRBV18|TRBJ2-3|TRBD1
CASSPPGTGMTDTQYF
TGTGCCAGCTCACCACCCGGGACAGGGATGACAGATACGCAGTATTTT
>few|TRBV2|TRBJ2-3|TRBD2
CASSEALLAGGRDTQYF
TGTGCCAGCAGTGAAGCGCTTCTAGCGGGGGGAAGGGATACGCAGTATTTT
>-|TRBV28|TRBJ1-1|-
CASSPFLGMNTEAFF
TGTGCCAGCAGTCCGTTCCTCGGTATGAACACTGAAGCTTTCTTT
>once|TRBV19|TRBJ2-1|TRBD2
CASKMAGEGRQFF
TGTGCCAGTAAGATGGCGGGAGAGGGGCGGCAGTTCTTC
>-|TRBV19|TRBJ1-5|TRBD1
CATQDRGSNQPQHF
TGTGCCACCCAAGACAGGGGATCCAATCAGCCCCAGCATTTT
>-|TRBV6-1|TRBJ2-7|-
CASSGGDGNSYEQYF
TGTGCCAGCAGTGGGGGAGACGGGAACTCCTACGAGCAGTACTTC
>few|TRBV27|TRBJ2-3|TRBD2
CASTRRGETDTQYF
TGTGCCAGCACCCGCCGGGGGGAAACAGATACGCAGTATTTT